The table lists the clone carrying this T cell receptor beta chain with a count of one. The antigen is undetermined. The CDR3 extends over 16 amino acids. After removal of 0 bases from V and 4 bases from J, the junction contained 7 bases not matched to a gene. Germline CDR1 reads SGHDT; CDR2 reads YYEEEE. The record originates from a study of T cell responses to AZD1222 COVID-19 vaccine. Repertoires were generated with immunoSEQ multiplex PCR, while TCRdb's copy carries only in-frame clones and drops some. The sample lists about 140,000 clones; 85% to 95% were seen once. The study, taken as a whole, reports: Donors were largely white British and mainly female; clonal diversity was possibly underestimated. Among spike-specific TCRs, nearly half reportedly target unmutated variant regions. Researchers took repertoire samples only after the peak T cell response had come. With dominance at 160-218 and 743-854, vaccine-associated CD4 TCRs spanned spike.

This clonotype was sampled from an adult who had recovered from COVID-19. This sample comprised peripheral blood, obtained after recovery from COVID-19. The chain employs TRBV5-6 and TRBJ2-4, with 7 positions matching TRBD2. CDR3 protein: CASSLERGSGKNIQYF. The CDR3 coding sequence is TGTGCCAGCAGCTTGGAGCGGGGAAGCGGTAAAAACATTCAGTACTTC. The full variable domain, rest sourced from reference TRBV5-6 and TRBJ2-4, is DAGVTQSPTHLIKTRGQQVTLRCSPKSGHDTVSWYQQALGQGPQFIFQYYEEEERQRGNFPDRFSGHQFPNYSSELNVNALLLGDSALYLCASSLERGSGKNIQYFGAGTRLSVL.